This entry lists 29 T cell receptor beta chains sequenced from one sample in a study of blood T cell repertoires in COVID-19. Produced via immunoSEQ multiplex PCR; TCRdb's table is partial and in-frame only. Here the sample spans 150,000 to 200,000 clones, 82% being singletons. The sample comprised peripheral blood. Every receptor here comes from a woman in her sixties with COVID-19, enrolled during active disease.

The CDR3 DNA follows: TGCAGCGCCCAGGGGCAGACAGGAGGCTACACCTTC. As protein: CSAQGQTGGYTF. The chain links TRBV29-1 to TRBJ1-2; D perhaps matches TRBD1 (6 bases). The CDR3 is 12 residues long. CDR1 is SQVTM, CDR2 ANQGSEA, per germline. Trimming left V 7 bases short and J 8 bases short, with 17 bases between.

The V call is TRBV18, the J call TRBJ2-1, with 10 bases lining up with TRBD2. The CDR3 is 17 residues long. The V segment lost 3 bases and the J segment 3 bases; nucleotides outside the gene matches: 8. Germline V CDR1 and CDR2: KGHSH, LQKENI. The CDR3 bases are TGTGCCAGCTCACCGGGTTCTAGCGGGAGTTTCTACAATGAGCAGTTCTTC. Translation gives CASSPGSSGSFYNEQFF.

This clone was picked up one time. The chain is built from TRBV6-5 and TRBJ2-7; TRBD2 matches 8 bases. Looked up from germline, CDR1 is MNHEY and CDR2 is SVGAGI. The junction had 8 bases not matched to a gene; V was cut back by 6 bases and J by 4 bases. CDR3 length: 14 amino acids. The CDR3 protein is CASRSGGHVYEQYF. In nucleotides, the CDR3 is TGTGCCAGCAGATCGGGGGGGCACGTATACGAGCAGTACTTC.

The chain combines TRBV15 with TRBJ2-7; tentatively, D is TRBD2 (6 bases). This CDR3 spans 13 amino acids. V lost 4 bases and J lost 9, with 16 bases in between. Germline V gene data show CDR1 as LNHNV and CDR2 as YYDKDF (reference sequence). The CDR3, as DNA: TGTGCCACCAGCAAAACTAGCAGCGCAACGCAGTACTTC. Residues: CATSKTSSATQYF.

The CDR3 DNA reads as TGTGCCAGCAGCCATCGAGCGGGGAGGAGGAACACTGAAGCTTTCTTT. This sequence encodes CASSHRAGRRNTEAFF. The chain employs TRBV14 and TRBJ1-1, with no clear D. Trimming pared 3 bases from V and 1 base from J, leaving 15 bases between. In germline, CDR1 is SGHDN, CDR2 FVKESK. This CDR3 has 16 residues.

The CDR3 nucleotides read TGTGCCAGTAGTTCTATGGGTGGGACTTACTCCTACAATGAGCAGTTCTTC. Protein product: CASSSMGGTYSYNEQFF. J is TRBJ2-1 and V is TRBV19; TRBD2 is a possible D gene (6 bases). The V end was cut by 5 bases, the J end by 0 bases, with 17 bases between. CDR3 length: 17 residues. CDR1 and CDR2 (germline): LNHDA, SQIVND (reference sequence). Combining the CDR3 with reference TRBV19 and TRBJ2-1 gives the whole variable domain DGGITQSPKYLFRKEGQNVTLSCEQNLNHDAMYWYRQDPGQGLRLIYYSQIVNDFQKGDIAEGYSVSREKKESFPLTVTSAQKNPTAFYLCASSSMGGTYSYNEQFFGPGTRLTVL.

In its sample, this clone was seen a few times. This chain connects TRBV6-5 to TRBJ1-6; no clear D gene. V gave up 8 bases and J gave up 4 bases, with 15 bases separating them. The CDR3 is 15 residues long. Germline lookup yields CDR1 MNHEY and CDR2 SVGAGI. The CDR3 region is CASPRLEVYNSPLHF. The DNA for the CDR3 is TGTGCCAGCCCAAGGCTGGAGGTGTATAATTCACCCCTCCACTTT.

This clone was observed a handful of times. The rearrangement links TRBV9 to TRBJ1-5, with 7 bases fitting TRBD1. CDR1 and CDR2 (germline): SGDLS, YYNGEE. V shed 4 bases and J 4 bases; nucleotides not matched to a gene: 8. The CDR3 is made up of 15 amino acids. The CDR3 here is CASSPLAGGNQPQHF. DNA of the CDR3: TGTGCCAGCAGCCCCTTGGCAGGGGGAAATCAGCCCCAGCATTTT.

A single count supports this clone. The chain has TRBV28 and TRBJ1-3, with 7 bases that match TRBD1. The CDR3 extends over 16 amino acids. Germline CDR1 and CDR2: MDHEN and SYDVKM. The trim removed 5 bases at V and 0 bases at J, leaving 7 bases unmatched. The chain's CDR3 is CASSIGTARSGNTIYF. The CDR3 DNA follows: TGTGCCAGCAGTATCGGGACAGCCCGCTCTGGAAACACCATATATTTT.

In DNA form, the CDR3 reads TGTGCCAGCAGCCCTAACCAGGGCTTCTCTGGGGCCAACGTCCTGACTTTC. The encoded protein is CASSPNQGFSGANVLTF. This chain joins TRBV11-2 and TRBJ2-6, with D possibly being TRBD1 (5 bases). This CDR3 is 17 amino acids long. With 5 bases removed from V and 0 bases from J, the gap between germline ends came to 14 bases. The germline CDR1 and CDR2 sequences are SGHAT and FQNNGV.

The V call is TRBV5-6, the J call TRBJ1-4; D is unclear. V gave up 2 bases and J gave up 6 bases, with 8 bases separating them. This CDR3 contains 13 residues. Per germline, CDR1 SGHDT and CDR2 YYEEEE. The CDR3 region is CASSFGGDEKLFF. DNA of the CDR3: TGTGCCAGCAGCTTCGGCGGGGATGAAAAACTGTTTTTT.

The gene calls are TRBV3-1 (or the pseudogene TRBV3-2) and TRBJ2-3, with 9 bases matching TRBD1. Germline CDR1 LGHDT, CDR2 YNNKEL (reference sequence). Losses at the gene ends were 1 base for V and 2 bases for J; bases not matched to a gene: 10. The length of the CDR3 is 18 residues. CDR3 protein: CASSQGPQGATITDTQYF. CDR3 DNA: TGTGCCAGCAGCCAAGGACCACAGGGGGCGACTATCACAGATACGCAGTATTTT.

As concerns this clone: The sample contains more than one DNA sequence encoding this CDR3. The V and J genes are TRBV25-1 and TRBJ2-5; D is perhaps TRBD1 (5 bases). The V gene's germline CDR1 is MGHDK and CDR2 SYGVNS. The CDR3 loop spans 14 amino acids. V was shortened by 0 bases and J by 2 bases, with 7 bases between the two germline ends. CDR3 protein: CASSEYRGQETQYF. In DNA form, the CDR3 reads TGTGCCAGCAGTGAATATAGGGGACAAGAGACCCAGTACTTC.

The chain has TRBV6-6 and TRBJ2-1, with 7 bases lining up with TRBD1. CDR3 length: 20 residues. Germline V lookup: CDR1 MNHNY, CDR2 SVGAGI (reference sequence). Unmatched junction bases numbered 24, after V lost 6 bases and J lost 4 bases. The CDR3 region is CASSNGNPGYLTGSYNEQFF. The DNA for the CDR3 is TGTGCCAGCAGCAACGGGAACCCCGGCTACTTGACAGGGAGTTACAATGAGCAGTTCTTC.

The rearrangement links TRBV4-2 to TRBJ2-3; TRBD1 might be the D (6 bases). CDR3 size: 16 residues. Trimming left V 5 bases short and J 4 bases short, with 19 bases between. Germline assignment: CDR1 LGHNA and CDR2 YNFKEQ. The CDR3 sequence is CASSVRATGIADTQYF. The CDR3 nucleotides read TGTGCCAGCAGCGTACGGGCCACAGGGATCGCAGATACGCAGTATTTT.

The J gene is TRBJ2-1, the V gene TRBV19; perhaps TRBD2 as D (5 bases). V was clipped by 7 bases and J by 6 bases, with 10 bases between them. Germline V gene data show CDR1 as LNHDA and CDR2 as SQIVND (reference sequence). This CDR3 spans 12 amino acids. The CDR3 DNA follows: TGTGCCAGTACCGGAGGCAGCAATGAGCAGTTCTTC. It encodes CASTGGSNEQFF.

The chain employs TRBV29-1 and TRBJ1-1, with 9 nucleotides matching TRBD1. Germline V gene data show CDR1 as SQVTM and CDR2 as ANQGSEA. The CDR3 has 13 amino acids. Germline trimming cut 3 bases from V and 5 bases from J; bases unmatched to any gene: 4. DNA for the CDR3: TGCAGCGTTGATGGACAGGGGACGACTGAAGCTTTCTTT. The encoded protein is CSVDGQGTTEAFF. The full variable domain, in which reference TRBV29-1 and TRBJ1-1 provide the parts outside the CDR3, is SAVISQKPSRDICQRGTSLTIQCQVDSQVTMMFWYRQQPGQSLTLIATANQGSEATYESGFVIDKFPISRPNLTFSTLTVSNMSPEDSSIYLCSVDGQGTTEAFFGQGTRLTVV.

This chain links TRBV19 with TRBJ2-7; 12 bases line up with TRBD2. The germline V gene has CDR1 LNHDA and CDR2 SQIVND (reference sequence). The CDR3 is 15 residues long. Losses at the gene ends were 7 bases for V and 1 base for J; bases not matched to a gene: 5. The CDR3 spells CASTTSGRTSYEQYF. The CDR3 region has the DNA TGTGCCAGTACCACTAGCGGGAGGACTTCCTACGAGCAGTACTTC.

The chain employs TRBV7-9 and TRBJ2-7; D might be TRBD1 (5 bases). Germline values: CDR1 SEHNR, CDR2 FQNEAQ (reference sequence). This CDR3 region has 12 residues. Trimming took 5 bases from V and 4 from J, leaving 9 bases between them. CDR3 bases: TGTGCCAGCAGCCGGACATCTTACGAGCAGTACGTC. Its protein is CASSRTSYEQYV.

The CDR3 spells CASSLDRRANYGYTF. The CDR3 nucleotides read TGTGCCAGCAGCCTCGACAGGAGAGCTAACTATGGCTACACCTTC. The J gene is TRBJ1-2, the V gene TRBV6-5; possibly TRBD1 for D (6 bases). In germline, CDR1 is MNHEY, CDR2 SVGAGI. This CDR3 has 15 residues. The germline V and J ends were trimmed by 6 bases and 0 bases, with 14 bases remaining between them.

This clone was detected only once. The chain joins TRBV5-6 to TRBJ1-1; D is unresolved. The CDR3 sequence is 12 residues long. Between the trimmed V and J ends, which lost 0 bases and 6 bases, there was a span of 6 bases. Germline values: CDR1 SGHDT, CDR2 YYEEEE. In nucleotides, the CDR3 is TGTGCCAGCAGCTTGGGCAGGTCTGAAGCTTTCTTT. Amino acid sequence: CASSLGRSEAFF. The full variable domain, with the rest looked up from reference TRBV5-6 and TRBJ1-1, is DAGVTQSPTHLIKTRGQQVTLRCSPKSGHDTVSWYQQALGQGPQFIFQYYEEEERQRGNFPDRFSGHQFPNYSSELNVNALLLGDSALYLCASSLGRSEAFFGQGTRLTVV.

This sequence joins TRBV9 and TRBJ2-3; D is undetermined. CDR1 is SGDLS, CDR2 YYNGEE, per germline. The CDR3 runs to 14 residues. Trimming removed 0 bases from V and 4 bases from J, with 9 bases in between. CDR3 in DNA: TGTGCCAGCAGCGTAGATTGGCTGTCAGATACGCAGTATTTT. This encodes CASSVDWLSDTQYF. The full variable domain, with the rest looked up from reference TRBV9 and TRBJ2-3, is DSGVTQTPKHLITATGQRVTLRCSPRSGDLSVYWYQQSLDQGLQFLIQYYNGEERAKGNILERFSAQQFPDLHSELNLSSLELGDSALYFCASSVDWLSDTQYFGPGTRLTVL.

The chain combines TRBV2 with TRBJ2-1; TRBD2 matches 9 bases. The V gene's germline CDR1 is SNHLY and CDR2 FYNNEI. The ends lost 2 bases at V and 4 bases at J; junction bases unmatched: 6. The CDR3 consists of 16 residues. CDR3 protein: CASSENRLAVYNEQFF. The CDR3 DNA reads as TGTGCCAGCAGTGAAAATCGACTAGCGGTTTACAATGAGCAGTTCTTC.

This chain connects TRBV29-1 to TRBJ2-7; 8 positions match TRBD2. CDR1 and CDR2 from the germline V gene are SQVTM and ANQGSEA. The CDR3 is 14 amino acids. Trimming took 6 bases from V and 3 from J; bases not matched to a gene: 10. The CDR3 spells CSVILASGSYEQYF. Here the CDR3 DNA reads TGCAGCGTGATTCTGGCCAGCGGGAGCTACGAGCAGTACTTC.

V and J are TRBV7-9 and TRBJ2-3; TRBD2 matches at 7 bases. The germline CDR1 and CDR2 sequences are SEHNR and FQNEAQ (reference sequence). The CDR3 runs to 15 residues. Losses at the gene ends were 5 bases for V and 6 bases for J; bases not matched to a gene: 11. In DNA, the CDR3 is TGTGCCAGCAGCCCCCCGGGGGGATTGGCGGATACGCAGTATTTT. Its translation is CASSPPGGLADTQYF.

The chain carries TRBV5-8 and TRBJ2-5; D possibly corresponds to TRBD2 (6 bases). The germline gives CDR1 SGHTS, CDR2 YDEGEE. The V end was cut by 4 bases, the J end by 5 bases, with 18 bases between. This CDR3 comprises 15 residues. The chain's CDR3 is CASSHRDPRGETQYF. CDR3 nucleotide sequence: TGTGCCAGCAGCCACCGGGACCCACGGGGGGAGACCCAGTACTTC. Full variable domain (rest looked up from reference TRBV5-8 and TRBJ2-5): EAGVTQSPTHLIKTRGQQATLRCSPISGHTSVYWYQQALGLGLQFLLWYDEGEERNRGNFPPRFSGRQFPNYSSELNVNALELEDSALYLCASSHRDPRGETQYFGPGTRLLVL.

The gene calls are TRBV4-2 and TRBJ1-2, with D unresolved. V was clipped by 0 bases and J by 2 bases, with 10 bases between them. CDR3 size: 15 residues. The germline V gene has CDR1 LGHNA and CDR2 YNFKEQ. The CDR3 DNA follows: TGTGCCAGCAGCCAAGAGGGCAGCCCGAACTATGGCTACACCTTC. Amino acid sequence: CASSQEGSPNYGYTF.

This sequence joins TRBV24-1 and TRBJ1-2; D ambiguous. Germline lookup yields CDR1 KGHDR and CDR2 SFDVKD. Trimming took off 5 bases at V and 8 bases at J, with 11 bases between the two ends. The CDR3 loop spans 12 amino acids. The CDR3: CATSVEGSGYTF. CDR3 coding DNA: TGTGCCACCAGTGTGGAGGGTTCGGGCTACACCTTC.

The rearrangement uses TRBV5-8 and TRBJ1-6; D unclear. This CDR3 is 17 amino acids long. Germline CDR1 and CDR2: SGHTS and YDEGEE. Trimming stripped 0 bases from V and 0 bases from J, with 10 bases between. The CDR3 reads CASSLVETSSYNSPLHF. The CDR3 nucleotides read TGTGCCAGCAGCTTGGTGGAGACGAGCTCCTATAATTCACCCCTCCACTTT.